The sequence of this T cell receptor (beta chain) was determined in a study of T-cell reconstitution after alpha-beta-depleted transplantation in children. Study findings and constraints: After transplant, at about two months, alpha-beta T cells were reportedly derived from several hundred expanded graft clones. After one year, T-cell counts and TCRbeta diversity mostly came from new T cells. Surviving recipient T cells and thymic progenitors produced the high day-60 TCRbeta diversity seen in some patients.

This clonotype was found many times. What it binds is unknown. V lost 5 bases and J lost 5; bases outside the gene matches: 6. Germline CDR1 and CDR2: SGHAT and FQNNGV. CDR3 length: 15 residues. The library targeted TCRbeta and was prepared with unique molecular identifiers. TCRdb called the PCR reads again in MiXCR, with one record for every CDR3 protein. Of approximately 31,000 distinct CDR3 sequences listed, under 8% are singletons. The specimen comprised peripheral blood, sampled 60 days after TCRalphabeta/CD19-depleted stem cell transplant. This sequence joins TRBV11-2 and TRBJ2-3; TRBD2 agrees at 11 bases. The receptor comes from a child under two years old who had a stem cell transplant for acute myeloid leukemia, so the T cells may come from the graft donor. The CDR3 nucleotides are TGTGCCAGCAGCCCAACTCTAGCGGGAGGAGATACGCAGTATTTT. It is translated as CASSPTLAGGDTQYF.